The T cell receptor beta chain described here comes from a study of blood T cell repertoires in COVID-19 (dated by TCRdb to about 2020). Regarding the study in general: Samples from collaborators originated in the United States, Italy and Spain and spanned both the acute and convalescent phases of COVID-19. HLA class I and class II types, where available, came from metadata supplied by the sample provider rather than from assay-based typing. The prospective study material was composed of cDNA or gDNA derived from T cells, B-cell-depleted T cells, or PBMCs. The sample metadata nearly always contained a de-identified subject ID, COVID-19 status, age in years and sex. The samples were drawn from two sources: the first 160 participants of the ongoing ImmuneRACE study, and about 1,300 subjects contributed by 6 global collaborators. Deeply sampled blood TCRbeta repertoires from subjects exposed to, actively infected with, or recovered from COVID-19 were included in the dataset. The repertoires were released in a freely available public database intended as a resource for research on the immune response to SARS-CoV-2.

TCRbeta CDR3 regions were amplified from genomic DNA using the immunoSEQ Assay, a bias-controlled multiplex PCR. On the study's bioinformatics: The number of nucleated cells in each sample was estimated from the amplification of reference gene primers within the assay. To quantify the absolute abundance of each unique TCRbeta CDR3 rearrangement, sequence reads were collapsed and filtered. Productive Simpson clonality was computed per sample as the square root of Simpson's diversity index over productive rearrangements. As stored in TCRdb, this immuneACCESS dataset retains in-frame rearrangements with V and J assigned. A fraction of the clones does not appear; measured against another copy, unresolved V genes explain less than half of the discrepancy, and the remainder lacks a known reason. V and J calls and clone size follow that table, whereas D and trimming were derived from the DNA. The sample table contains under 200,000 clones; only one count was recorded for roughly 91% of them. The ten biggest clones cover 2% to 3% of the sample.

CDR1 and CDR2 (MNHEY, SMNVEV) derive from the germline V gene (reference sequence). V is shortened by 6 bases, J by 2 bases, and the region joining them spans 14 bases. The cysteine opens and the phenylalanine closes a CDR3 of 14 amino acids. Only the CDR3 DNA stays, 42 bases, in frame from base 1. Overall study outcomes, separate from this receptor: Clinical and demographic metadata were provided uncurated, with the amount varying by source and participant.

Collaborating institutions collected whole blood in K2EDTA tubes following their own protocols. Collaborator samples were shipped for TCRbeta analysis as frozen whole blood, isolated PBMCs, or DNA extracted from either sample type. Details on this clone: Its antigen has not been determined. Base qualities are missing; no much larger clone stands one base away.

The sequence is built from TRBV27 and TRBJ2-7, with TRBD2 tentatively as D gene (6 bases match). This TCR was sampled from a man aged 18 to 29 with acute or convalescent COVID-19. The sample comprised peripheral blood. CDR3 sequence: CASSLRRDTYEQYF. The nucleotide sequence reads TGTGCCAGCAGCCTCCGGAGGGATACCTACGAGCAGTACTTC.